The clone carrying this TCR beta chain was detected only a few times. The entry originates in a study of T cells in tumors after PD-1 blockade. Generated by immunoSEQ multiplex PCR, the TCRdb table keeps only in-frame clones and is missing some. The sample holds over 60,000 clones, over 65% seen once. The germline V gene encodes CDR1 MNHNY and CDR2 SVGAGI (reference sequence). Trimming took off 0 bases at V and 2 bases at J, with 10 bases between the two ends. This CDR3 has 16 residues. The J gene is TRBJ2-2, the V gene TRBV6-6; D ambiguous. The receptor was derived from a human donor with basal cell carcinoma. The starting material was PBMCs, obtained after anti-PD-1 treatment. CDR3 nucleotide sequence: TGTGCCAGCAGTTACTCGATTTCCAGTAACACCGGGGAGCTGTTTTTT. It translates to CASSYSISSNTGELFF.